The clone carrying this T cell receptor beta chain was counted a few times. Its specificity is not known. Deletions cut 3 bases from V and 15 bases from J, with 15 bases between. CDR3 length equals 12 residues. Germline CDR1 is MNHEY and CDR2 is SMNVEV (reference sequence). This entry belongs to a study of blood T cells in healthy people across ages. Study-wide results and caveats: Per-million-T-cell TCR beta diversity fell roughly linearly with age. Calculation of diversity from one million T cells yielded estimates considered to be underestimates.

Alongside a J-beta primer mix, a sample-barcoded 5' primer served in a second PCR lasting about 6 to 11 cycles. TCRdb used MiXCR to reprocess the 5' RACE reads, holding one entry per CDR3 protein. The sample records some 860,000 distinct CDR3 sequences, more than 50% being singletons. The J gene is TRBJ2-1, the V gene TRBV27; possibly TRBD2 for D (5 bases). The sample comprised blood. The receptor was derived from a man aged 35 to 55 in good health. The CDR3 sequence is CASSFIGDQPFF. In DNA form, the CDR3 reads TGTGCCAGCAGTTTTATCGGGGATCAACCGTTCTTC.